These 14 T cell receptor beta chains were sequenced from one sample in a study of response to subunit inactivated influenza vaccine. TCRdb used MiXCR to reprocess the RT-PCR reads, holding one entry per CDR3 protein. The profile shows about 700,000 distinct CDR3 sequences, 14% of them singletons. Sequencing used PBMCs from blood, obtained roughly 15 days before vaccination. The receptors stem from a man aged 50 to 59 who received an inactivated influenza vaccine.

This clonotype was recorded many times. The chain couples TRBV11-2 to TRBJ1-1; a possible D gene is TRBD1 (6 bases). V was shortened by 5 bases and J by 5 bases, with 15 bases between the two germline ends. Germline V gene sequence: CDR1 SGHAT, CDR2 FQNNGV. The CDR3 totals 14 residues. The DNA of the CDR3 is TGTGCCAGCAGCCGTGGAGGGGGGTCGACTGAAGCTTTCTTT. Its protein product is CASSRGGGSTEAFF.

CDR3 sequence: CASSPFGARGNSPLHF. DNA of the CDR3: TGCGCCAGCAGCCCGTTCGGGGCGAGGGGCAATTCACCCCTCCACTTT. This chain uses TRBV5-1 with TRBJ1-6, with a possible D match to TRBD1 (5 bases). There are 16 residues in the CDR3. Germline CDR1 and CDR2: SGHRS and YFSETQ. The V gene lost 4 bases and the J gene lost 7 bases, with 18 bases spanning the gap.

This clonotype was found a few times. The genes are TRBV7-8 and TRBJ2-2, with 9 bases identical to TRBD1. The length of the CDR3 is 15 residues. Trimming cost V 3 bases and J 4 bases; bases outside gene matches: 3. Germline values: CDR1 SGHVS, CDR2 FQNEAQ. As DNA, the CDR3 is TGTGCCAGCAGCTTTAGGACAGGGGCCACCGGGGAGCTGTTTTTT. Translated: CASSFRTGATGELFF.

This chain connects TRBV11-2 to TRBJ1-1; no clear D. The germline CDR1 and CDR2 sequences are SGHAT and FQNNGV. This CDR3 has 14 amino acids. V dropped 4 bases and J dropped 3 bases, with 12 bases sitting between them. The CDR3 bases are TGTGCCAGCAGCTGGCGTGTAAGGGACACTGAAGCTTTCTTT. Translating gives CASSWRVRDTEAFF.

V gene TRBV20-1 combines with J gene TRBJ2-1; TRBD2 matches at 7 bases. CDR1 is DFQATT, CDR2 SNEGSKA, per germline (reference sequence). V was clipped by 3 bases and J by 9 bases; unmatched bases: 14. The CDR3 spans 15 residues. The CDR3 coding sequence is TGCAGTGCTAGCCTTTTCCTCGGGGGGTACTCTGAGCAGTTCTTC. Encoded protein: CSASLFLGGYSEQFF.

The chain couples TRBV20-1 to TRBJ2-7; D perhaps matches TRBD1 (5 bases). CDR1 is DFQATT, CDR2 SNEGSKA, per germline (reference sequence). The CDR3 runs 14 residues. Deletions cut 3 bases from V and 0 bases from J, with 12 bases between. The CDR3: CSASGHIYSYEQYF. The CDR3 DNA follows: TGCAGTGCTAGTGGACACATATACTCCTACGAGCAGTACTTC.

This chain links TRBV12-3 or TRBV12-4 with TRBJ2-7; 15 bases fit TRBD2. Germline trimming cut 1 base from V and 5 bases from J; bases unmatched to any gene: 6. This CDR3 is 17 amino acids long. The DNA of the CDR3 is TGTGCCAGCAGTTTAGGGGGACTAGCGGGGGGCCCCCACGAGCAGTACTTC. Its translation: CASSLGGLAGGPHEQYF.

This clonotype was observed a handful of times. V and J are TRBV9 and TRBJ2-2, with 14 bases fitting TRBD2. The V segment lost 4 bases and the J segment 8 bases; nucleotides outside the gene matches: 7. The CDR3 contains 16 residues. Germline V CDR1 and CDR2: SGDLS, YYNGEE. CDR3 DNA sequence: TGTGCCAGCAGCTTAGGGACTAGCGGGAGCGGTGGGGAGCTGTTTTTT. Translated, it gives CASSLGTSGSGGELFF.

This clonotype was seen only once. The V and J genes are TRBV12-3 or TRBV12-4 and TRBJ2-2; perhaps TRBD1 as D (6 bases). Trimming left V 3 bases short and J 6 bases short, with 20 bases between. The CDR3 is made up of 17 amino acids. CDR3 nucleotides: TGTGCCAGCAGTTTTGAAGGGGGACACCAGATGTCCGGGGAGCTGTTTTTT. As protein: CASSFEGGHQMSGELFF.

This clonotype was detected only a few times. The rearrangement joins TRBV7-9 to TRBJ2-1, with 7 bases identical to TRBD2. Looked up from germline, CDR1 is SEHNR and CDR2 is FQNEAQ (reference sequence). The CDR3 contains 15 residues. V lost 6 bases, J lost 5 bases, and 10 bases stayed unmatched. The CDR3 region is CASSPYSGPNNEQFF. The CDR3, as DNA: TGTGCCAGCAGTCCCTATAGCGGGCCAAACAATGAGCAGTTCTTC.

This clonotype has more than one count but fewer than ten. The gene calls are TRBV28 and TRBJ2-5; 8 bases line up with TRBD1. This CDR3 comprises 15 residues. Germline assignment: CDR1 MDHEN and CDR2 SYDVKM. J was trimmed by 4 bases and V by 5 bases; bases with no gene match: 9. In nucleotides, the CDR3 is TGTGCCAGCAGTACCACGAGACAGGGGAGAGAGACCCAGTACTTC. It specifies CASSTTRQGRETQYF.

This clonotype was picked up a small number of times. This chain joins TRBV7-2 and TRBJ2-7, with D perhaps TRBD1 or TRBD2 (5 bases each). The length of the CDR3 is 14 residues. Germline V CDR1 and CDR2: SGHTA, FQGNSA. Trimming shortened V by 1 base and J by 4 bases, and 11 bases separated the two germline ends. The CDR3 protein is CASSLVTGLYEQYF. DNA of the CDR3: TGTGCCAGCAGCTTAGTTACGGGGCTTTACGAGCAGTACTTC.

This clonotype has only a few counts. The chain links TRBV12-3 or TRBV12-4 to TRBJ1-6, with 9 bases aligning to TRBD1. The CDR3 sequence is 15 residues long. J gave up 9 bases and V 1 base, and 4 bases lay outside the gene matches. The CDR3 here is CASSLGTGETSPLHF. CDR3 coding DNA: TGTGCCAGCAGTTTAGGGACAGGGGAAACTTCACCCCTCCACTTT.

This clonotype was counted a few times. The rearrangement links TRBV12-3 or TRBV12-4 to TRBJ2-7; D perhaps matches TRBD1 (6 bases). V lost 4 bases, J lost 1 base, and 14 bases lay in between. This CDR3 comprises 15 residues. The CDR3 DNA sequence: TGTGCCAGCAGTTCGGACAGCCTAGGGTCCTACGAGCAGTACTTC. Translated, it gives CASSSDSLGSYEQYF.